The following is a T cell receptor beta chain sequence with its context. Its antigen is still unknown. Unique molecular identifiers featured in how the TCRbeta library was prepared. In TCRdb, the PCR reads were re-called with MiXCR into one record per CDR3 protein. The profile shows approximately 1,000,000 distinct CDR3 sequences, roughly 29% of them singletons. The sample is drawn from a study of T-cell reconstitution after alpha-beta-depleted transplantation in children. Study-wide results and caveats: Some patients showed high day-60 TCRbeta diversity, which derived from surviving recipient T cells and thymic progenitors. Several hundred expanded graft clones reportedly were the source of alpha-beta T cells about two months after transplant.

The CDR3 is 16 residues long. From germline, CDR1 is KGHSH and CDR2 LQKENI. With 4 bases clipped from V and 9 bases from J, the junction kept 12 bases outside the gene matches. This specimen consisted of PBMCs, mostly from graft donor cells, obtained 360 days after TCRalphabeta/CD19-depleted stem cell transplant. This TCR was sampled from a boy younger than two who had a stem cell transplant for SCID, so the T cells may come from the graft donor. V gene TRBV18 combines with J gene TRBJ1-6; the match to TRBD1 covers 7 bases. The CDR3 bases are TGTGCCAGCTCACTAACCTCACAGGGGTTGGGTTCACCCCTCCACTTT. Amino acid sequence: CASSLTSQGLGSPLHF.